The 12 T cell receptor beta chains below were found in one sample sequenced in a study of T cell responses to AZD1222 COVID-19 vaccine. Only in-frame clones appear in the TCRdb table, and some are missing; sequencing was by immunoSEQ multiplex PCR. The sample carries 150,000 to 200,000 clones, almost 95% recorded once. Source: peripheral blood, taken on day 0 of AZD1222 vaccination. The receptors here all came from an adult in good health.

In DNA, the CDR3 is TGTGCCAGCAGCGTAGCCCCGACAGGGTCCTACGAGCAGTACTTC. Its protein is CASSVAPTGSYEQYF. The chain recombines TRBV9 with TRBJ2-7; 7 nucleotides align to TRBD1. J lost 1 base, V lost 0 bases, and 4 bases had no gene match. The CDR3 is 15 amino acids. Germline CDR1 is SGDLS and CDR2 is YYNGEE.

The genes are TRBV7-8 and TRBJ2-7; D is uncertain. The germline V gene encodes CDR1 SGHVS and CDR2 FQNEAQ. The CDR3 has 17 amino acids. V lost 2 bases and J lost 0, with 17 bases in between. The CDR3 is CASSLRPPQAFSYEQYF. CDR3 coding DNA: TGTGCCAGCAGCTTAAGGCCCCCCCAAGCGTTCTCCTACGAGCAGTACTTC.

The sample holds a few counts of this clone. V gene TRBV7-3 combines with J gene TRBJ1-3; D uncertain. V was clipped by 2 bases and J by 2 bases, with 4 bases between them. Germline V lookup: CDR1 SGHTA, CDR2 FQGTGA. The CDR3 totals 13 residues. The CDR3, as DNA: TGTGCCAGCAGCTTATTGCCTGGAAACACCATATATTTT. Translating gives CASSLLPGNTIYF.

The chain uses TRBV28 and TRBJ1-3; TRBD1 matches at 7 bases. V trimming: 6 bases; J trimming: 2 bases; junction bases outside the gene matches: 7. The CDR3 contains 15 residues. The germline gives CDR1 MDHEN, CDR2 SYDVKM. The CDR3 coding sequence is TGTGCCAGCAGGTCACAGGGGAGCCCTGGAAACACCATATATTTT. Its protein is CASRSQGSPGNTIYF.

V and J are TRBV5-1 and TRBJ2-7; 11 bases map to TRBD1. Trimming cost V 3 bases and J 6 bases; bases outside gene matches: 11. The CDR3 sequence is 16 residues long. Germline V gene sequence: CDR1 SGHRS, CDR2 YFSETQ. The CDR3 sequence: CASSYRAGTGGPEQYF. The CDR3 nucleotides read TGCGCCAGCAGCTACCGAGCCGGGACAGGGGGTCCCGAGCAGTACTTC.

The rearrangement uses TRBV30 and TRBJ2-3, with no clear D. The CDR3 runs to 13 residues. Germline V lookup: CDR1 GTSNPN, CDR2 SVGIG (reference sequence). V gave up 7 bases and J gave up 2 bases, with 13 bases separating them. The CDR3 region has the DNA TGTGCCTCCCCCGTGGGGAACACAGATACGCAGTATTTT. It codes for CASPVGNTDTQYF.

V usage is TRBV7-9 and J usage is TRBJ1-2, with 8 bases lining up with TRBD1. Germline V gene lookup returns CDR1 SEHNR and CDR2 FQNEAQ (reference sequence). Trimming cost V 8 bases and J 7 bases; bases outside gene matches: 12. The CDR3 is 14 residues long. The CDR3 region has the DNA TGTGCCAGCGACCACACGGCAGGGGGCTTTGGCTACACCTTC. Protein: CASDHTAGGFGYTF.

The chain employs TRBV12-3 or TRBV12-4 and TRBJ2-7; TRBD2 might be the D (6 bases). Trimming shortened V by 4 bases and J by 3 bases, and 10 bases separated the two germline ends. The CDR3 has 13 residues. CDR3 DNA: TGTGCCAGCAGTTGGGACTCAGACTACGAGCAGTACTTC. Translating gives CASSWDSDYEQYF.

A single count supports this clone. The chain combines TRBV5-1 with TRBJ1-1; D ambiguous. V gave up 4 bases and J gave up 1 base, with 14 bases separating them. The CDR3 totals 15 residues. From germline, CDR1 is SGHRS and CDR2 YFSETQ. The CDR3 here is CASSHGHRENTEAFF. The CDR3 nucleotides are TGCGCCAGCAGCCATGGGCACAGAGAGAACACTGAAGCTTTCTTT.

The CDR3 coding sequence is TGTGCCAGCAGCTACAGTAATTCACCCCTCCACTTT. Translation: CASSYSNSPLHF. The chain employs TRBV12-3 or TRBV12-4 and TRBJ1-6; no clear D gene. The CDR3 is 12 amino acids. The germline V and J ends were trimmed by 6 bases and 6 bases, with 6 bases remaining between them.

The chain is built from TRBV10-3 and TRBJ2-2; TRBD1 matches 11 bases. In germline, CDR1 is ENHRY, CDR2 SYGVKD. V gave up 4 bases and J gave up 2 bases; unmatched junction bases: 0. The CDR3 is 15 amino acids. Here the CDR3 DNA reads TGTGCCATCAGTGGGACAGGGGGCAACACCGGGGAGCTGTTTTTT. Its translation: CAISGTGGNTGELFF.

The chain couples TRBV28 to TRBJ2-3; 7 nucleotides align to TRBD1. The CDR3 has 15 amino acids. CDR1 is MDHEN and CDR2 is SYDVKM in the germline V gene. Trimming cost V 2 bases and J 5 bases; bases outside gene matches: 7. CDR3 amino acids: CASSLPRQGEDTQYF. The CDR3 nucleotides are TGTGCCAGCAGTTTACCCCGACAGGGCGAAGATACGCAGTATTTT.